This passage covers 3 T cell receptor beta chains from one sample sequenced in a study of blood T cells in healthy people across ages. PCR was performed a second time for 7 to 11 cycles using a sample-barcoded 5' primer and a J-beta primer mix. TCRdb analysed the 5' RACE reads with MiXCR anew, one entry per CDR3 protein. The repertoire has some 930,000 distinct CDR3 sequences, almost 30% of them found once; the top ten carry roughly 10%. The sample was also linked to a second study, of T cells of mothers and their children.

The sample consisted of blood. Source of these receptors: a woman aged 35 to 49 in good health.

This clonotype was picked up a small number of times. The chain carries TRBV28 and TRBJ1-1, with D unresolved. V was pared by 0 bases and J by 8 bases, with 13 bases between. From germline, CDR1 is MDHEN and CDR2 SYDVKM. The CDR3 runs to 14 residues. The CDR3 protein is CASSLWRGYREAFF. CDR3 in DNA: TGTGCCAGCAGTTTATGGCGGGGTTATCGGGAAGCTTTCTTT.

This clonotype was counted a few times. It may be a read error: a sequence one base away is much more abundant. This chain joins TRBV20-1 and TRBJ1-5; D is perhaps TRBD1 (6 bases). This CDR3 is 16 amino acids long. Trimming left V 4 bases short and J 1 base short, with 17 bases between. Germline V gene sequence: CDR1 DFQATT, CDR2 SNEGSKA (reference sequence). The CDR3 region has the DNA TGCAGTGCTACGCGGTCAGGGGACTTCAGCAATCAGCCCCAGCATTTT. Protein product: CSATRSGDFSNQPQHF.

The genes are TRBV5-1 and TRBJ1-2, with D maybe TRBD1 (5 bases). The CDR3 is made up of 13 amino acids. Germline V CDR1 and CDR2: SGHRS, YFSETQ. Between the trimmed V and J ends, which lost 3 bases and 6 bases, there was a span of 12 bases. CDR3 residues: CASSSQGINGYTF. As DNA, the CDR3 is TGCGCCAGCAGCTCGCAGGGTATCAATGGCTACACCTTC.